What follows are 9 T cell receptor beta chains derived from one specimen sequenced in a study of shared clonotypes between healthy human individuals. Libraries were prepared by immunoSEQ multiplex PCR; TCRdb keeps only in-frame clonotypes and omits some of them. The sample shows around 450,000 clones, roughly 83% of them seen only once. Sequencing was done on a sample of PBMCs. These receptors all come from a middle-aged woman in good health. Some clones in this sample may be carry-over from other donors' samples.

The rearrangement uses TRBV9 and TRBJ2-7, with TRBD2 matching over 10 bases. This CDR3 contains 14 residues. Germline CDR1 SGDLS, CDR2 YYNGEE. Trimming removed 2 bases from V and 6 bases from J; junction bases left unmatched: 5. The CDR3 DNA reads as TGTGCCAGCAGCGTTCTAGCGGGAGTCTCCGAGCAGTACTTC. Translating gives CASSVLAGVSEQYF.

The chain employs TRBV28 and TRBJ2-4; tentatively, D is TRBD2 (5 bases). CDR1 and CDR2 from the germline V gene are MDHEN and SYDVKM. Trimming pared 2 bases from V and 7 bases from J, leaving 18 bases between. The CDR3 has 16 amino acids. CDR3 sequence (DNA): TGTGCCAGCAGTTTAGTCGGAGGACGAGCCGGGAACATTCAGTACTTC. Its translation is CASSLVGGRAGNIQYF.

J is TRBJ2-7 and V is TRBV19, with D possibly TRBD2 on 6 matching bases. This CDR3 has 14 amino acids. Germline V gene sequence: CDR1 LNHDA, CDR2 SQIVND (reference sequence). With 5 bases removed from V and 2 bases from J, the gap between germline ends came to 13 bases. In nucleotides, the CDR3 is TGTGCCAGTAGTGTCGTCGGGGGTGCCTACGAGCAGTACTTC. It codes for CASSVVGGAYEQYF.

The chain couples TRBV7-2 to TRBJ2-5; no firm D call. CDR3 length equals 14 residues. Trimming removed 1 base from V and 5 bases from J, with 11 bases in between. Germline CDR1 reads SGHTA; CDR2 reads FQGNSA. The chain's CDR3 is CASSLGRGAETQYF. The CDR3 DNA is TGTGCCAGCAGCTTAGGGCGTGGCGCGGAGACCCAGTACTTC.

The chain recombines TRBV5-1 with TRBJ2-7; 8 bases fit TRBD1. In germline, CDR1 is SGHRS, CDR2 YFSETQ. The CDR3 covers 12 residues. The V segment lost 4 bases and the J segment 12 bases; nucleotides outside the gene matches: 9. As DNA, the CDR3 is TGCGCCAGCAGCCCAGACGGGGGACAGGTGTACTTC. Its protein is CASSPDGGQVYF.

The V call is TRBV2, the J call TRBJ2-5; 8 bases are a match to TRBD2. Germline assignment: CDR1 SNHLY and CDR2 FYNNEI. The trim removed 1 base at V and 1 base at J, leaving 5 bases unmatched. This CDR3 comprises 16 residues. In nucleotides, the CDR3 is TGTGCCAGCAGTGAAGGGCTAGCGGGTGGCCAAGAGACCCAGTACTTC. It codes for CASSEGLAGGQETQYF.

This clone was counted once. V is TRBV5-1 and J is TRBJ2-1; TRBD1 matches at 9 bases. The CDR3 length is 17 residues. Germline lookup yields CDR1 SGHRS and CDR2 YFSETQ. V gave up 0 bases and J gave up 1 base; unmatched junction bases: 5. CDR3 protein: CASSLVFDRGSYNEQFF. Here the CDR3 DNA reads TGCGCCAGCAGCTTGGTGTTTGACAGGGGGTCCTACAATGAGCAGTTCTTC.

This clone has just a few counts. The CDR3 DNA reads as TGCAGCGAAAGCGGGAGTTGGCAAGAGACCCAGTACTTC. It encodes CSESGSWQETQYF. V usage is TRBV29-1 and J usage is TRBJ2-5; 8 bases line up with TRBD2. J lost 2 bases, V lost 7 bases, and 6 bases had no gene match. Per germline, CDR1 SQVTM and CDR2 ANQGSEA. This CDR3 is 13 amino acids long.

This chain links TRBV5-6 with TRBJ2-1, with 13 bases fitting TRBD2. CDR3 length: 16 amino acids. The V gene's germline CDR1 is SGHDT and CDR2 YYEEEE. V shed 6 bases and J 8 bases; nucleotides not matched to a gene: 11. The CDR3 spells CASTSRTSGRTYEQFF. The CDR3, as DNA: TGTGCCAGCACCAGCCGGACTAGCGGGAGAACGTATGAGCAGTTCTTC.